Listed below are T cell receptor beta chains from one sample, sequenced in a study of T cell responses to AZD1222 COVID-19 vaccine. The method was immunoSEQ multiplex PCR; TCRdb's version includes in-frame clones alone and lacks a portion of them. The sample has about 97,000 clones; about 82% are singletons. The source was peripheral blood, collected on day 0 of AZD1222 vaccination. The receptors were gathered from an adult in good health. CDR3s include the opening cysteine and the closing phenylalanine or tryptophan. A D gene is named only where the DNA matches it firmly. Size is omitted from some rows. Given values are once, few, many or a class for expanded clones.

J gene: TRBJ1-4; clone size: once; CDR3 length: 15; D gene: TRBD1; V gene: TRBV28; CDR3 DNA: TGTGCCAGCAGTTTACCCGGACAGGGTGGGGAAAAACTGTTTTTT; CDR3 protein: CASSLPGQGGEKLFF
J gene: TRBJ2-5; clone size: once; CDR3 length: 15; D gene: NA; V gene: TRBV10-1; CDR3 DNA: TGCGCCACCACAAATTTGTCGGGTTTTGGGGAGACCCAGTACTTC; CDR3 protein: CATTNLSGFGETQYF
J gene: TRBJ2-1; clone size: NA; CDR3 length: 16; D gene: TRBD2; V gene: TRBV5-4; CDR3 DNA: TGTGCCAGCAGCGCCTCTAGCGGGGGGGCCTGGAATGAGCAGTTCTTC; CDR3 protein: CASSASSGGAWNEQFF
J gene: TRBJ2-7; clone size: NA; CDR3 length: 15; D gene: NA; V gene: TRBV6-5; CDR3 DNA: TGTGCCAGCAGTTACTCGTCAAGGTTGGGAGACGAGCAGTACTTC; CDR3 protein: CASSYSSRLGDEQYF
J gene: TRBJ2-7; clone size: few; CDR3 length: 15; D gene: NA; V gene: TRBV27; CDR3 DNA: TGTGCCAGCAGAACGGTATCGGGGAACTCCTACGAGCAGTACTTC; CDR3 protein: CASRTVSGNSYEQYF
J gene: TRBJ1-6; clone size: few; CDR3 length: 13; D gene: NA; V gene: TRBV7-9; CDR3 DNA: TGTGCCAGCAGCTTAGCCCAGACTTCACCCCTCCACTTT; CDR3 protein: CASSLAQTSPLHF
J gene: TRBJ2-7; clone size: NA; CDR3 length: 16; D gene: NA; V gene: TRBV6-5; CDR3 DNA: TGTGCCAGCAGTTCCTTTCCACCCGGGAGTCCCTACGAGCAGTACTTC; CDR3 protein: CASSSFPPGSPYEQYF
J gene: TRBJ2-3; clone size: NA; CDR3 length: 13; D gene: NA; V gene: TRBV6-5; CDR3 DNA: TGTGCCAGCAATGGGCGGAGCACAGATACGCAGTATTTT; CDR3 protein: CASNGRSTDTQYF
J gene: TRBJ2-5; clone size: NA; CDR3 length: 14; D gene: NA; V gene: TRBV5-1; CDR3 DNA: TGCGCCAGCAGCGGTCAGGGTCTCCAAGAGACCCAGTACTTC; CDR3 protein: CASSGQGLQETQYF
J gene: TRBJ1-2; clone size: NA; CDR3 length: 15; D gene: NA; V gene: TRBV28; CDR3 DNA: TGTGCCAGCAGGTACCCCCGAGAGAAGAACTATGGCTACACCTTC; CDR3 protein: CASRYPREKNYGYTF
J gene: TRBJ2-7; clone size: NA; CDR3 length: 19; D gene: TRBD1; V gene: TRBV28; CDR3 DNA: TGTGCCAGCAGTTTCTCACTCACATTCCGGGACAGGCCTTCCTACGAGCAGTACTTC; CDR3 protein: CASSFSLTFRDRPSYEQYF
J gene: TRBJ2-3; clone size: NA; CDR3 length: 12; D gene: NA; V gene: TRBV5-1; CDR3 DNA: TGCGCCAGCAGCTTGGCAGGAGATACGCAGTATTTT; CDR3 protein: CASSLAGDTQYF
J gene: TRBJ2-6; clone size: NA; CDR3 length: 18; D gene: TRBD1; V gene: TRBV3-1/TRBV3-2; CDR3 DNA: TGTGCCAGCAGCGCGACCGGGACAGGGGCGTCAGGGGCCAACGTCCTGACTTTC; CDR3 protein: CASSATGTGASGANVLTF
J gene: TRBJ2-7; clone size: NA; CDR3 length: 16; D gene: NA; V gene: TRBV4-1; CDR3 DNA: TGCGCCAGCAGCCAACCCAACTCCGGGGTTAGCTACGAGCAGTACTTC; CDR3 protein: CASSQPNSGVSYEQYF
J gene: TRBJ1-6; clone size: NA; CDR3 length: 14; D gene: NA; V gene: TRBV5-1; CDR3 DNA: TGCGCCAGCAGCTCAGGGTCTAATAATTCACCCCTCCACTTT; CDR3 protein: CASSSGSNNSPLHF
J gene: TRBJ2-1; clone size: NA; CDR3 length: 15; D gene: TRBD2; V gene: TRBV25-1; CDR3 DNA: TGTGCCAGCAGTGAACGACTAGCGGGATGGAATGAGCAGTTCTTC; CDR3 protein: CASSERLAGWNEQFF
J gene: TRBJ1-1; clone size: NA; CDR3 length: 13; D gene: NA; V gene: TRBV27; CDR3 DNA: TGTGCCAGGGGGGGCGGGATGAACACTGAAGCTTTCTTT; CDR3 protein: CARGGGMNTEAFF
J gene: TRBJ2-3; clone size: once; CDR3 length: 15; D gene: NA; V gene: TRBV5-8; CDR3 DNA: TGTGCCAGCAGCTTGCACCCGGGAGGCACAGATACGCAGTATTTT; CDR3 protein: CASSLHPGGTDTQYF
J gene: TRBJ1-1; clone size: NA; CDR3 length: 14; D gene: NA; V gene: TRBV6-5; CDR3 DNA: TGTGCTATAAAGACCGGACCACTGAACACTGAAGCTTTCTTT; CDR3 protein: CAIKTGPLNTEAFF
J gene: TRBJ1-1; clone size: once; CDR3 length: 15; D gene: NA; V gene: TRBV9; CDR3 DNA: TGTGCCAGCAGCCCTACTTACGGGCTGGGCACTGAAGCTTTCTTT; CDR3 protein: CASSPTYGLGTEAFF
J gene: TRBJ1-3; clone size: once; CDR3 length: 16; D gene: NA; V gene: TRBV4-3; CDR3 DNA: TGCGCCAGCAGCCAAACAAGTACCATCGCTGGAAACACCATATATTTT; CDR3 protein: CASSQTSTIAGNTIYF
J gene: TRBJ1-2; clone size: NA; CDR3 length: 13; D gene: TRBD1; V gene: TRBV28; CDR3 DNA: TGTGCCAGCAGGGGGACAGGGTGGGATGGCTACACCTTC; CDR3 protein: CASRGTGWDGYTF
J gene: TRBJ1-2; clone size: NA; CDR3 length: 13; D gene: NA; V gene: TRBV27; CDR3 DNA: TGTGCCAGCAGTATCAGGACGGGCTATGGCTACACCTTC; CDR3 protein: CASSIRTGYGYTF
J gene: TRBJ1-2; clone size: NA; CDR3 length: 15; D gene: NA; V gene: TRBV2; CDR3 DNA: TGTGCCAGCAGTGTCGAACAGACTGTAGGCTATGGCTACACCTTC; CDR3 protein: CASSVEQTVGYGYTF
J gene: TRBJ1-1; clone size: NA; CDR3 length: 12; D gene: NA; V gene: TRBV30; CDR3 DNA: TGTGCCTGGAGTGACGTTGGAGCTGAAGCTTTCTTT; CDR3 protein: CAWSDVGAEAFF
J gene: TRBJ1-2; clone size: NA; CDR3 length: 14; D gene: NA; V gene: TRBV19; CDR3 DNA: TGTGCCAGTAGCCTCGACGAGAGGTACTATGGCTACACCTTC; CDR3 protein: CASSLDERYYGYTF
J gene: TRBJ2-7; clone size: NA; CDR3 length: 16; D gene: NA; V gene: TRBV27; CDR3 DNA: TGTGCCAGCAGTTACAGCCCGACTCGGGGCCTCTACGAGCAGTACTTC; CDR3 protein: CASSYSPTRGLYEQYF
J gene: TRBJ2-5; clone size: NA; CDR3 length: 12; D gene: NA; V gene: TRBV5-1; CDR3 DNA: TGCGCCAGCAGCGATTCTCGGGAGACCCAGTACTTC; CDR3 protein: CASSDSRETQYF
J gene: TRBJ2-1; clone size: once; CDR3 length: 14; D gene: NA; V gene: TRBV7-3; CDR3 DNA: TGTGCCAGCAGCCCCCTTTTTGGTCCCAATGAGCAGTTCTTC; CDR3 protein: CASSPLFGPNEQFF
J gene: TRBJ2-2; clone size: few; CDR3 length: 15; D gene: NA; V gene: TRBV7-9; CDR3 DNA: TGTGCCAGCAGCTTAGGGGCTACTAACACCGGGGAGCTGTTTTTT; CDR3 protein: CASSLGATNTGELFF
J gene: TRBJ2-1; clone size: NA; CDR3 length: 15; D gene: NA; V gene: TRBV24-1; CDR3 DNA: TGTGCCACCAGTGTCTCCAGGGGTTCCTACAATGAGCAGTTCTTC; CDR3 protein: CATSVSRGSYNEQFF
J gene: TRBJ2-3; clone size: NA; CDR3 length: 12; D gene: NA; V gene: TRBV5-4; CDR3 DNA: TGTGCCAGCAGCGGAGGTGGAGATACGCAGTATTTT; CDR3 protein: CASSGGGDTQYF
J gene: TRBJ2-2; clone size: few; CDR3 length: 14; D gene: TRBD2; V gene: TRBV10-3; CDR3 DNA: TGTGCCACCGCTAGCGGGACGAACACCGGGGAGCTGTTTTTT; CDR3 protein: CATASGTNTGELFF
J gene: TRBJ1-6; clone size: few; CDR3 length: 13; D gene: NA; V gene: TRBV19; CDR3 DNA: TGTGCCAGTAGTAAGGGGTATTGGTCACCCCTCCACTTT; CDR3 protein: CASSKGYWSPLHF
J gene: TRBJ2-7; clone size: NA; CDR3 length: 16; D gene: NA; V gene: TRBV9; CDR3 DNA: TGTGCCAGCAGCTTGTCCCTCGGGGTAGGGGGGGCCGAGCAGTACTTC; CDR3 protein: CASSLSLGVGGAEQYF
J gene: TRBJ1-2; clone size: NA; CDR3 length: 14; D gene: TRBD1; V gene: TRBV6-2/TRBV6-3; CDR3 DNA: TGTGCCAGCAGTTACTGGGACAGAGAAGGGGGCTACACCTTC; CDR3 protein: CASSYWDREGGYTF
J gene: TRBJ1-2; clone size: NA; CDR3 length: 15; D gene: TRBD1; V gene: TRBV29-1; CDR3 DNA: TGCAGCGTTGAAGAGAAGGGGGACAGGGTTCGGGGCTACACCTTC; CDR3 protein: CSVEEKGDRVRGYTF
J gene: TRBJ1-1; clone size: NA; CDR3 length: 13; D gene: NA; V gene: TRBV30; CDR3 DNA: TGTGCCTGGAGTTTACAGTGGGACACTGAAGCTTTCTTT; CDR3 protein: CAWSLQWDTEAFF
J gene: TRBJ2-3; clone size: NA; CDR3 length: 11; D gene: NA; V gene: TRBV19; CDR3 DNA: TGTGCCAGTAAGGTCGCGGATACGCAGTATTTT; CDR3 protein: CASKVADTQYF
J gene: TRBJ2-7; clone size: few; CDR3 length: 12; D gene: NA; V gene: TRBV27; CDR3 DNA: TGTATTGGGACACGTCGCTCCTACGAGCAGTACTTC; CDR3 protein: CIGTRRSYEQYF
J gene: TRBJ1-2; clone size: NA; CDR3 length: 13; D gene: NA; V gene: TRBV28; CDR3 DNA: TGTGCCAGCAGTCCTCAATCTCCCTATGGCTACACCTTC; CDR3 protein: CASSPQSPYGYTF
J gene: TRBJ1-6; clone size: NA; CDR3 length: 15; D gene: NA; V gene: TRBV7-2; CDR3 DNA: TGTGCCAGCAGCTTAGATGGCCTAACAAATTCACCCCTCCACTTT; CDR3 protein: CASSLDGLTNSPLHF